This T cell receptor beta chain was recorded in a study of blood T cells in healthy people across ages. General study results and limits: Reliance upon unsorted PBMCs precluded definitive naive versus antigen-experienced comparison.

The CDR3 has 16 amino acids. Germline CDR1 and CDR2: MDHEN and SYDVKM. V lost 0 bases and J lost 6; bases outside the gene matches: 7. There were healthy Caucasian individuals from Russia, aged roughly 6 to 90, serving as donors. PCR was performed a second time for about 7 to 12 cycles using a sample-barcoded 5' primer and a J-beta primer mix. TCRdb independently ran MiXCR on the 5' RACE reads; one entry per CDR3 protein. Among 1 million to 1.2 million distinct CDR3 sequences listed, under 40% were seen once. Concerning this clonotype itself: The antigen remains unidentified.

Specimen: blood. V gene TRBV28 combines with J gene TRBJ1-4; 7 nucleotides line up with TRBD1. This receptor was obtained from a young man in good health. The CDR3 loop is CASSLWSDRVHEKLFF. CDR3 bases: TGTGCCAGCAGTTTATGGAGCGACAGGGTGCATGAAAAACTGTTTTTT.